The 5 T cell receptor beta chains reported below all come from one sample, sequenced in a study of blood T cell repertoires in COVID-19. Only in-frame clones appear in the TCRdb table, and some are missing; sequencing was by immunoSEQ multiplex PCR. Among more than 95,000 clones listed, around 80% were seen once. Source material: peripheral blood. These TCRs come from a woman aged 45-59 years with acute or convalescent COVID-19.

The gene calls are TRBV9 and TRBJ1-1, with a weak D call TRBD1 (6 bases). The V gene lost 3 bases and the J gene lost 1 base, with 13 bases spanning the gap. The CDR3 is 15 amino acids. CDR1 is SGDLS, CDR2 YYNGEE, per germline. The CDR3: CASSASIQGNTEAFF. CDR3 DNA: TGTGCCAGCAGCGCGAGCATACAGGGGAACACTGAAGCTTTCTTT.

This rearrangement joins TRBV5-1 to TRBJ2-7, with 8 bases identical to TRBD2. V was clipped by 0 bases and J by 2 bases; unmatched bases: 4. The CDR3 is 15 amino acids. The germline CDR1 and CDR2 sequences are SGHRS and YFSETQ. CDR3: CASSLVSGGTYEQYF. The CDR3 nucleotides are TGCGCCAGCAGCTTGGTAAGCGGGGGAACCTACGAGCAGTACTTC.

Regarding this clone: One end of the junction varies from germline; a read error may be responsible. This chain links TRBV6-6 with TRBJ1-5; 7 bases align to TRBD1. The CDR3 totals 12 residues. CDR1 is MNHNY and CDR2 is SVGAGI in the germline V gene (reference sequence). This CDR3 is CASWDSSQPQHF. The CDR3 bases are TGTGCCAGCTGGGACAGCAGTCAGCCCCAGCATTTT.

The chain is built from TRBV7-9 and TRBJ1-6; TRBD1 matches at 7 bases. This CDR3 region has 14 residues. V trimming: 4 bases; J trimming: 7 bases; junction bases outside the gene matches: 4. Germline V gene lookup returns CDR1 SEHNR and CDR2 FQNEAQ (reference sequence). CDR3 residues: CASSYGDRNSPLHF. CDR3 sequence (DNA): TGTGCCAGCAGCTATGGGGACAGAAATTCACCCCTCCACTTT.

CDR3 loop: CSGTSGGARNEQFF. The CDR3 DNA reads as TGCAGCGGCACTAGCGGGGGGGCTCGGAATGAGCAGTTCTTC. The chain recombines TRBV29-1 with TRBJ2-1, with 13 bases lining up with TRBD2. The CDR3 contains 14 residues. CDR1 SQVTM and CDR2 ANQGSEA come from the germline V gene. V was clipped by 7 bases and J by 7 bases; unmatched bases: 7.